These T cell receptor beta chains were read from a single sample in a study of T cell responses to AZD1222 COVID-19 vaccine. Clones were sequenced by immunoSEQ multiplex PCR, and TCRdb holds only the in-frame ones, with some missing. The table records around 150,000 clones, roughly 94% of them present only once. Material: peripheral blood, obtained on day 0 of AZD1222 vaccination. These receptor sequences come from an adult in good health. Each CDR3 is given with its conserved first and last residue. D genes are given only for firm matches. Only part of the rows carry a size: once, few, many, or a class if the clone is expanded.

j_call | d_call | v_call | clone_size | cdr3_aa | cdr3_nt
TRBJ1-5 | TRBD1 | TRBV28 | NA | CASSTAGGRQPQHF | TGTGCCAGCAGTACCGCAGGGGGTCGGCAGCCCCAGCATTTT
TRBJ2-3 | NA | TRBV10-1 | NA | CASMRGGTDTQYF | TGCGCCAGCATGAGGGGTGGCACAGATACGCAGTATTTT
TRBJ2-4 | NA | TRBV5-4 | NA | CASSLTGAKNIQYF | TGTGCCAGCAGCCTGACAGGAGCCAAAAACATTCAGTACTTC
TRBJ1-2 | TRBD1 | TRBV4-2 | NA | CASSPPDRAYGYTF | TGTGCCAGCAGCCCTCCCGACAGGGCATATGGCTACACCTTC
TRBJ2-3 | TRBD1 | TRBV2 | NA | CAGRQGPGTDTQYF | TGTGCCGGAAGACAGGGGCCGGGCACAGATACGCAGTATTTT
TRBJ2-5 | NA | TRBV2 | NA | CASTPNTGEETQYF | TGTGCCAGCACTCCAAACACAGGAGAAGAGACCCAGTACTTC
TRBJ1-4 | NA | TRBV4-1 | few | CASSPRTATNEKLFF | TGCGCCAGCAGCCCCAGGACAGCAACTAATGAAAAACTGTTTTTT
TRBJ2-1 | TRBD2 | TRBV7-8 | NA | CASSPLAGVANEQFF | TGTGCCAGCAGCCCATTAGCGGGAGTGGCCAATGAGCAGTTCTTC
TRBJ2-3 | TRBD2 | TRBV4-1 | NA | CASSLTSTSGSGRDTQYF | TGCGCCAGCAGCCTGACCTCCACTAGCGGGAGTGGGAGAGATACGCAGTATTTT
TRBJ1-2 | NA | TRBV21-1 | NA | CASTPARGQGFSGYTF | TGTGCCAGCACCCCCGCCCGGGGACAGGGGTTCTCTGGCTACACCTTC
TRBJ1-6 | TRBD1 | TRBV4-1 | NA | CASSQSGTGVSPLHF | TGCGCCAGCAGCCAATCCGGGACAGGGGTCTCACCCCTCCACTTT
TRBJ2-5 | NA | TRBV5-1 | NA | CASSPLPGQETQYF | TGCGCCAGCAGCCCCCTACCGGGGCAAGAGACCCAGTACTTC
TRBJ1-3 | NA | TRBV6-5 | NA | CASRRRVGGNTIYF | TGTGCCAGCAGACGAAGGGTCGGTGGAAACACCATATATTTT
TRBJ2-1 | TRBD1 | TRBV12-5 | NA | CASGLVQGALSNEQFF | TGTGCTAGTGGTTTGGTGCAGGGGGCGCTTAGTAATGAGCAGTTCTTC
TRBJ2-2 | TRBD1 | TRBV24-1 | NA | CATKGQLTGELFF | TGTGCCACCAAGGGACAGCTCACCGGGGAGCTGTTTTTT
TRBJ1-2 | NA | TRBV6-2/TRBV6-3 | NA | CASSLRGPGYGYTF | TGTGCCAGCAGCCTCCGAGGGCCGGGTTATGGCTACACCTTC
TRBJ1-5 | NA | TRBV19 | NA | CASSIVGGGEQGQPQHF | TGTGCCAGTAGTATAGTTGGCGGGGGCGAGCAGGGACAGCCCCAGCATTTT
TRBJ2-3 | NA | TRBV5-6 | few | CASSRVGGDTQYF | TGTGCCAGCAGTCGAGTAGGGGGGGATACGCAGTATTTT
TRBJ1-1 | NA | TRBV6-5 | NA | CASSYSVNTEAFF | TGTGCCAGCAGTTACTCGGTGAACACTGAAGCTTTCTTT
TRBJ2-5 | TRBD2 | TRBV5-4 | NA | CASSSGTRPETQYF | TGTGCCAGCAGCTCCGGGACTAGGCCTGAGACCCAGTACTTC